This TCR beta chain came from a study of spatial heterogeneity in lung cancer. The CDR3 runs 12 residues. V gave up 4 bases and J gave up 0 bases, with 7 bases separating them. The V gene's germline CDR1 is SQVTM and CDR2 ANQGSEA. Every TCR cDNA molecule bore its own unique molecular identifier. TCRdb reprocessed the 5' RACE reads via MiXCR and lists one record per CDR3 protein. Of 28,000 or so distinct CDR3 sequences listed, around 9.2% are singletons. This clonotype was found many times. Sample time point: sample taken at primary tumor resection. From tumor, nontumor lung or frozen PBMC, whole RNA was taken unsorted for sequencing. The donor group consisted of under 90 patients who had untreated, early-stage non-small cell lung cancer.

The sequence derives from a female donor with early-stage non-small cell lung cancer. The sequencing here drew on PBMCs, taken at surgery. The chain couples TRBV29-1 to TRBJ2-7, with D possibly being TRBD1 (5 bases). This chain's CDR3 is CSVAQDSYEQYF. The CDR3 DNA reads as TGCAGCGTTGCACAGGACTCCTACGAGCAGTACTTC.